Shown below are 10 T cell receptor beta chains from a single sample sequenced in a study of radiation and T cells in renal cell carcinoma. Only in-frame clones appear in the TCRdb table, and some are missing; sequencing was by immunoSEQ multiplex PCR. The sample lists approximately 86,000 clones, around 81% occurring once. The time point here: blood 4 weeks post-SBRT, at nephrectomy. Sample treatment: 15 Gy SBRT to primary tumor, nephrectomy 4 weeks later. Source: blood, taken from a patient whose treatment included radiotherapy and nephrectomy. The source is a man aged 50 or older with renal cell carcinoma.

This clone is a singleton in its sample. The J gene is TRBJ1-2, the V gene TRBV18; tentative D call: TRBD1 (5 bases). Germline lookup yields CDR1 KGHSH and CDR2 LQKENI. Between the trimmed V and J ends, which lost 3 bases and 4 bases, there was a span of 18 bases. The CDR3 contains 16 residues. The DNA of the CDR3 is TGTGCCAGCTCACCTAGCCAGGGCGTTCCATTCTATGGCTACACCTTC. It is translated as CASSPSQGVPFYGYTF.

The chain links TRBV10-3 to TRBJ2-3, with D perhaps TRBD1 or TRBD2 (5 bases each). The length of the CDR3 is 18 residues. Germline CDR1 and CDR2: ENHRY and SYGVKD. V was trimmed by 6 bases and J by 5 bases, leaving 27 bases between them. The CDR3 reads CAIRHTGIRGLGRDTQYF. As DNA, the CDR3 is TGTGCCATCAGGCACACTGGCATACGGGGCCTAGGCCGAGATACGCAGTATTTT.

The V call is TRBV6-5, the J call TRBJ1-5; D is ambiguous. There are 14 residues in the CDR3. Germline lookup yields CDR1 MNHEY and CDR2 SVGAGI. The germline V and J ends were trimmed by 6 bases and 6 bases, with 15 bases remaining between them. CDR3 loop: CASSYHGTGQPQHF. CDR3 DNA sequence: TGTGCCAGCAGCTACCATGGTACCGGTCAGCCCCAGCATTTT.

The chain couples TRBV19 to TRBJ1-2; 10 nucleotides agree with TRBD1. The CDR3 has 15 residues. V dropped 7 bases and J dropped 4; count of bases not matched to a gene: 9. Germline assignment: CDR1 LNHDA and CDR2 SQIVND (reference sequence). The CDR3 loop reads CASTPTGGSSYGYTF. The CDR3 DNA reads as TGTGCCAGTACCCCGACAGGGGGCTCTTCCTATGGCTACACCTTC.

There are a few counts of this clone. The rearrangement uses TRBV10-3 and TRBJ1-1, with TRBD1 matching 7 bases. The V gene's germline CDR1 is ENHRY and CDR2 SYGVKD. V gave up 4 bases and J gave up 6 bases; unmatched junction bases: 11. The CDR3 spans 15 residues. The CDR3 is CAISGHRGTPPEAFF. The CDR3 nucleotides are TGTGCCATCAGTGGACACAGGGGCACGCCCCCTGAAGCTTTCTTT.

The chain recombines TRBV7-8 with TRBJ2-7; D remains unclear. The CDR3 has 14 residues. V was clipped by 1 base and J by 5 bases, with 12 bases between them. Germline lookup yields CDR1 SGHVS and CDR2 FQNEAQ. The CDR3: CASSLGVIGNEQYF. CDR3 DNA: TGTGCCAGCAGCTTAGGCGTGATAGGCAACGAGCAGTACTTC.

The CDR3 sequence: CASSFFPGANVLTF. The CDR3 region has the DNA TGCGCCAGCAGCTTCTTTCCTGGGGCCAACGTCCTGACTTTC. The chain couples TRBV5-1 to TRBJ2-6; D uncertain. Trimming removed 2 bases at V and 2 bases at J, with 5 bases between. Germline V lookup: CDR1 SGHRS, CDR2 YFSETQ. The CDR3 is 14 residues long.

The rearrangement links TRBV5-5 to TRBJ2-5; possibly TRBD1 or TRBD2 for D (5 bases each). The germline V gene encodes CDR1 SGHKS and CDR2 YYEKEE (reference sequence). The CDR3 totals 14 residues. The ends were cut back, 0 bases at V and 4 bases at J, with 10 bases in the middle. The chain's CDR3 is CASSLAMGVETQYF. The DNA for the CDR3 is TGTGCCAGCAGCTTGGCCATGGGGGTAGAGACCCAGTACTTC.

The gene calls are TRBV19 and TRBJ1-5, with D tentatively TRBD1 (6 bases). V lost 5 bases and J lost 3, with 17 bases in between. CDR3 length equals 16 residues. Germline loops: CDR1 LNHDA, CDR2 SQIVND (reference sequence). Here the CDR3 DNA reads TGTGCCAGTAGTTCCCGACAGGCCCCCCACAATCAGCCCCAGCATTTT. Translated: CASSSRQAPHNQPQHF.

This chain uses TRBV5-4 with TRBJ2-3; 8 nucleotides line up with TRBD2. Trimming at V came to 3 bases and at J to 8 bases, leaving 14 bases not matched to a gene. CDR3 length: 16 amino acids. Germline CDR1 reads SGHNT; CDR2 reads YYREEE (reference sequence). The CDR3 region has the DNA TGTGCCAGCAGCTCTAAACGTAGCGGGGTGATTTCTACGCAGTATTTT. Amino acids: CASSSKRSGVISTQYF.